The present T cell receptor beta chain was sequenced within a study of T cell changes during pregnancy in multiple sclerosis. Germline CDR1 is LGHNA and CDR2 is YNFKEQ. The CDR3 consists of 17 residues. J lost 3 bases, V lost 5 bases, and 14 bases had no gene match. Profiled with immunoSEQ multiplex PCR; TCRdb holds only in-frame clones, not every one. Of approximately 45,000 clones in the sample, approximately 90% were seen once. The origin of this receptor is a female donor with multiple sclerosis, enrolled in a pregnancy study. The V and J genes are TRBV4-2 and TRBJ2-3, with TRBD2 matching 7 bases. Sequencing used CD8+ T cells from peripheral blood mononuclear cells, obtained in the second trimester of pregnancy. CDR3 bases: TGTGCCAGCAGCGCCTCCCCTAGCGGTGGCAGTACAGATACGCAGTATTTT. Translation: CASSASPSGGSTDTQYF.